These 13 T cell receptor beta chains came from one sample sequenced in a study of siplizumab effects on memory and regulatory T cells. Repertoires were generated with immunoSEQ multiplex PCR, while TCRdb's copy carries only in-frame clones and drops some. The sample carries over 65,000 clones, 90% to 95% recorded once. Specimen: CD8+ T cells sorted from blood. The receptors here all came from a human donor in good health.

This clone has a single count. V gene TRBV4-1 combines with J gene TRBJ2-1, with D perhaps TRBD2 (5 bases). Per germline, CDR1 MGHRA and CDR2 YSYEKL. The length of the CDR3 is 13 residues. V lost 4 bases to trimming and J lost 10 bases, with 14 bases between them. CDR3 nucleotides: TGCGCCAGCAGCCCAACGGGATCCTCAGAGCAGTTCTTC. Its translation is CASSPTGSSEQFF.

V usage is TRBV13 and J usage is TRBJ2-2; a possible D gene is TRBD2 (5 bases). This CDR3 contains 16 residues. The V and J ends lost 1 base and 5 bases respectively, with 14 bases between them. Germline loops: CDR1 PRHDT, CDR2 FYEKMQ (reference sequence). The CDR3 loop is CASSLERRGWTGELFF. The CDR3 DNA reads TGTGCCAGCAGCTTAGAACGACGGGGTTGGACCGGGGAGCTGTTTTTT. Filled out from reference TRBV13 and TRBJ2-2, the complete variable domain reads AAGVIQSPRHLIKEKRETATLKCYPIPRHDTVYWYQQGPGQDPQFLISFYEKMQSDKGSIPDRFSAQQFSDYHSELNMSSLELGDSALYFCASSLERRGWTGELFFGEGSRLTVL.

This clone was seen just once. The CDR3 DNA follows: TGTGCCAGCAGCCGTGACAGGCCCTACGAGCAGTACTTC. Amino acid sequence: CASSRDRPYEQYF. The chain recombines TRBV7-9 with TRBJ2-7, with TRBD1 as a possible D gene (6 bases). The CDR3 spans 13 residues. Germline assignment: CDR1 SEHNR and CDR2 FQNEAQ (reference sequence). The ends were cut back, 5 bases at V and 2 bases at J, with 10 bases in the middle.

This rearrangement joins TRBV27 to TRBJ1-2; unclear D gene. The ends were cut back, 7 bases at V and 3 bases at J, with 9 bases in the middle. This CDR3 region has 12 residues. Per germline, CDR1 MNHEY and CDR2 SMNVEV (reference sequence). CDR3 nucleotide sequence: TGTGCCAGCATGGGGAGGGACTATGGCTACACCTTC. It yields the protein CASMGRDYGYTF.

This clone appeared a single time. The chain links TRBV5-6 to TRBJ2-7, with 7 bases aligning to TRBD1. Per the germline V gene, CDR1 is SGHDT and CDR2 is YYEEEE. The length of the CDR3 is 12 residues. With V trimmed by 5 bases and J by 7 bases, 6 bases remained unmatched. Here the CDR3 reads CASRKTGDEQYF. CDR3 sequence (DNA): TGTGCCAGCAGGAAAACAGGGGATGAGCAGTACTTC. Filled out from reference TRBV5-6 and TRBJ2-7, the complete variable domain reads DAGVTQSPTHLIKTRGQQVTLRCSPKSGHDTVSWYQQALGQGPQFIFQYYEEEERQRGNFPDRFSGHQFPNYSSELNVNALLLGDSALYLCASRKTGDEQYFGPGTRLTVT.

V gene TRBV14 combines with J gene TRBJ2-7, with D possibly being TRBD1 (5 bases). CDR1 is SGHDN, CDR2 FVKESK, per germline. V lost 1 base, J lost 5 bases, and 9 bases lay in between. CDR3 length: 13 amino acids. The CDR3 protein is CASSQAGLHEQYF. The CDR3 bases are TGTGCCAGCAGCCAAGCAGGGCTACACGAGCAGTACTTC.

The V gene is TRBV7-9, the J gene TRBJ2-7, with TRBD1 matching over 7 bases. Germline V lookup: CDR1 SEHNR, CDR2 FQNEAQ (reference sequence). CDR3 length: 12 amino acids. The ends lost 4 bases at V and 6 bases at J; junction bases unmatched: 3. CDR3 nucleotide sequence: TGTGCCAGCAGCTCGGGACAGAGCGAGCAGTACTTC. This translates into CASSSGQSEQYF.

The chain carries TRBV9 and TRBJ1-2; D may be TRBD1 (5 bases). CDR1 is SGDLS, CDR2 YYNGEE, per germline. The CDR3 loop spans 15 amino acids. Trimming cost V 8 bases and J 0 bases, with 17 bases left between them. The CDR3 reads CASTTGTLSNYGYTF. In nucleotides, the CDR3 is TGTGCCAGTACCACGGGGACTCTTTCTAACTATGGCTACACCTTC.

V gene TRBV27 combines with J gene TRBJ2-3; 9 bases are shared with TRBD1. V lost 5 bases, J lost 4 bases, and 4 bases stayed unmatched. Germline CDR1 is MNHEY and CDR2 is SMNVEV (reference sequence). CDR3 length: 14 amino acids. This chain's CDR3 is CASSRGQGSDTQYF. The CDR3 bases are TGTGCCAGCAGTCGGGGACAGGGATCAGATACGCAGTATTTT.

V and J are TRBV11-3 and TRBJ2-1, with D tentatively TRBD2 (5 bases). The CDR3 runs 13 residues. Trimming took off 5 bases at V and 10 bases at J, with 15 bases between the two ends. Germline loops: CDR1 SGHNT, CDR2 YENEEA. The chain's CDR3 is CASSERLTREQFF. Here the CDR3 DNA reads TGTGCCAGCAGCGAGCGACTAACTCGGGAGCAGTTCTTC.

The rearrangement joins TRBV5-6 to TRBJ2-1, with unresolved D. CDR3 length equals 11 residues. The germline V gene encodes CDR1 SGHDT and CDR2 YYEEEE. V was shortened by 4 bases and J by 7 bases, with 6 bases between the two germline ends. The CDR3 reads CASSDYNEQFF. The CDR3 DNA sequence: TGTGCCAGCAGCGATTATAATGAGCAGTTCTTC.

This chain joins TRBV5-6 and TRBJ2-3; no clear D gene. Germline V gene data show CDR1 as SGHDT and CDR2 as YYEEEE. CDR3 length: 13 residues. V was shortened by 6 bases and J by 6 bases, with 14 bases between the two germline ends. CDR3 sequence reads: CASTPVLGDTQYF. CDR3 DNA sequence: TGTGCCAGCACCCCGGTCCTGGGGGATACGCAGTATTTT. Combining the CDR3 with reference TRBV5-6 and TRBJ2-3 gives the whole variable domain DAGVTQSPTHLIKTRGQQVTLRCSPKSGHDTVSWYQQALGQGPQFIFQYYEEEERQRGNFPDRFSGHQFPNYSSELNVNALLLGDSALYLCASTPVLGDTQYFGPGTRLTVL.

This sequence joins TRBV5-1 and TRBJ1-1; D remains ambiguous. CDR3 length equals 17 residues. V dropped 0 bases and J dropped 0 bases, with 15 bases sitting between them. Germline CDR1 is SGHRS and CDR2 is YFSETQ. The CDR3 DNA is TGCGCCAGCAGCTTGGAGGCTTCCTCCCTCATGAACACTGAAGCTTTCTTT. Translating gives CASSLEASSLMNTEAFF.